A single sample is the source of the 12 T cell receptor beta chains below, sequenced in a study of control samples from healthy donors and cancer patients (dated by TCRdb to about 2020). Library construction relied on the immunoSEQ multiplex PCR assay. TCRdb provides this immuneACCESS table in a form limited to in-frame rearrangements. Some clones are lacking; in checked studies, under half of them reflect an unresolved V gene, and why the rest are absent is not known. The sample has 170,000 or so clones on record, over 85% of them singletons. The ten most abundant clones make up roughly 1.6% of the sample. Sequenced input: blood. The receptors originated from a man aged 18 to 30 in good health.

This clone was counted a few times. V usage is TRBV5-4 and J usage is TRBJ1-6; D unresolved. The CDR3 length is 12 residues. Looked up from germline, CDR1 is SGHNT and CDR2 is YYREEE (reference sequence). V lost 2 bases and J 10 bases, leaving 7 bases between the germline ends. The CDR3 spells CASSFLGSPLHF. For the CDR3, the DNA is TGTGCCAGCAGCTTCTTAGGGTCACCCCTCCACTTT.

This clone came up once. V is TRBV2 and J is TRBJ1-2; no definite D call. Between the trimmed V and J ends, which lost 6 bases and 2 bases, there was a span of 16 bases. Germline CDR1 SNHLY, CDR2 FYNNEI. The CDR3 runs 15 residues. The CDR3 spells CASRRALTTNYGYTF. The CDR3 bases are TGTGCCAGCAGACGGGCCCTCACGACGAACTATGGCTACACCTTC.

The chain uses TRBV27 and TRBJ1-6; 9 bases are shared with TRBD1. The CDR3 loop spans 15 amino acids. Per germline, CDR1 MNHEY and CDR2 SMNVEV (reference sequence). V shed 5 bases, J shed 10 bases, and the junction held 9 bases outside the gene matches. CDR3 DNA: TGTGCCAGCAGTCCCCTCGGGACAGGGTTCTCACCCCTCCACTTT. This sequence encodes CASSPLGTGFSPLHF.

V gene TRBV4-1 combines with J gene TRBJ2-7; 10 bases agree with TRBD2. The CDR3 is 15 amino acids. Unmatched junction bases numbered 11, after V lost 1 base and J lost 11 bases. Germline V CDR1 and CDR2: MGHRA, YSYEKL. CDR3 sequence: CASSQVEGGLATKYF. DNA of the CDR3: TGCGCCAGCAGCCAAGTGGAAGGGGGACTAGCGACTAAGTACTTC.

The gene calls are TRBV27 and TRBJ1-5; D unresolved. CDR3 length: 15 residues. Trimming shortened V by 0 bases and J by 2 bases, and 8 bases separated the two germline ends. From germline, CDR1 is MNHEY and CDR2 SMNVEV (reference sequence). The CDR3 here is CASSLSRPGNQPQHF. DNA for the CDR3: TGTGCCAGCAGTTTATCCAGGCCCGGCAATCAGCCCCAGCATTTT.

V is TRBV6-5 and J is TRBJ2-3, with D uncertain. The CDR3 spans 11 residues. Trimming left V 6 bases short and J 5 bases short, with 6 bases between. Looked up from germline, CDR1 is MNHEY and CDR2 is SVGAGI. This chain's CDR3 is CASSLVDTQYF. Written as DNA, the CDR3 is TGTGCCAGCAGCTTAGTAGATACGCAGTATTTT.

The chain couples TRBV28 to TRBJ1-1; 7 bases line up with TRBD1. With 3 bases clipped from V and 5 bases from J, the junction kept 6 bases outside the gene matches. Germline values: CDR1 MDHEN, CDR2 SYDVKM. This CDR3 comprises 14 residues. For the CDR3, the DNA is TGTGCCAGCAGTTTGGCAGGGGGGAGGACTGAAGCTTTCTTT. It is translated as CASSLAGGRTEAFF.

The V call is TRBV15, the J call TRBJ2-7; 10 bases are a match to TRBD1. The CDR3 extends over 14 amino acids. Germline CDR1 reads LNHNV; CDR2 reads YYDKDF (reference sequence). V lost 5 bases and J lost 3; bases outside the gene matches: 4. The CDR3 region is CATSAGQGIYEQYF. The CDR3 nucleotides are TGTGCCACCAGCGCGGGACAGGGGATCTACGAGCAGTACTTC.

The chain carries TRBV19 and TRBJ1-5; D ambiguous. V shed 3 bases and J shed 6 bases, with 15 bases lying between them. This CDR3 comprises 15 residues. Germline lookup yields CDR1 LNHDA and CDR2 SQIVND (reference sequence). CDR3 sequence (DNA): TGTGCCAGTAGTATTAGCTCCGAAGGATTTCAGCCCCAGCATTTT. Amino acid sequence: CASSISSEGFQPQHF.

The chain couples TRBV6-5 to TRBJ2-1; D is tentatively TRBD1 or TRBD2 (7 bases each). Germline assignment: CDR1 MNHEY and CDR2 SVGAGI. With 7 bases removed from V and 8 bases from J, the gap between germline ends came to 18 bases. CDR3 size: 14 residues. The CDR3 spells CASILGRGRDEQFF. Written as DNA, the CDR3 is TGTGCCAGCATTCTAGGGAGGGGGCGCGATGAGCAGTTCTTC.

There are a few counts of this clone. J is TRBJ1-1 and V is TRBV10-3; TRBD1 might be the D (5 bases). Trimming took 7 bases from V and 1 from J, leaving 13 bases between them. The CDR3 has 14 amino acids. Germline V CDR1 and CDR2: ENHRY, SYGVKD. The chain's CDR3 is CAITERGQNTEAFF. CDR3 bases: TGTGCCATCACCGAACGAGGACAGAACACTGAAGCTTTCTTT.

The chain couples TRBV6-1 to TRBJ2-6; 7 nucleotides agree with TRBD2. Trimming took 2 bases from V and 2 from J; bases not matched to a gene: 0. Germline V gives CDR1 MNHNS, CDR2 SASEGT. The CDR3 is made up of 15 amino acids. The CDR3 protein is CASSELAAGANVLTF. For the CDR3, the DNA is TGTGCCAGCAGTGAACTAGCGGCTGGGGCCAACGTCCTGACTTTC.